This T cell receptor beta chain was found in a study of blood T cell repertoires in COVID-19. Study in general: Sites across the United States, Italy and Spain contributed samples from acute and convalescent COVID-19.

With 3 bases clipped from V and 2 bases from J, the junction kept 4 bases outside the gene matches. From germline, CDR1 is LGHDT and CDR2 YNNKEL (reference sequence). This CDR3 contains 16 residues. Original methodology: The authors estimated nucleated cell counts from reference gene primer amplification. Some clones are missing from TCRdb's copy, which holds only in-frame ones; the method was immunoSEQ multiplex PCR. For V, J and clone size, that table is used; D and trimming come from the DNA. The sample holds roughly 250,000 clones, around 88% seen once. The cohort comprised adults aged roughly 18 to 95 years residing in about two dozen US areas. Assignment of participants to cohorts was predicated upon participant-reported clinical history.

This sequence was found in a woman in her thirties or forties with acute COVID-19. The chain carries TRBV3-1 (or the pseudogene TRBV3-2) and TRBJ1-5; 10 positions agree with TRBD1. Sequencing was carried out using PBMCs or T cells enriched from blood (not recorded which). The CDR3 spells CASSHGQGVGNQPQHF. CDR3 in DNA: TGTGCCAGCAGCCACGGACAGGGGGTCGGCAATCAGCCCCAGCATTTT.